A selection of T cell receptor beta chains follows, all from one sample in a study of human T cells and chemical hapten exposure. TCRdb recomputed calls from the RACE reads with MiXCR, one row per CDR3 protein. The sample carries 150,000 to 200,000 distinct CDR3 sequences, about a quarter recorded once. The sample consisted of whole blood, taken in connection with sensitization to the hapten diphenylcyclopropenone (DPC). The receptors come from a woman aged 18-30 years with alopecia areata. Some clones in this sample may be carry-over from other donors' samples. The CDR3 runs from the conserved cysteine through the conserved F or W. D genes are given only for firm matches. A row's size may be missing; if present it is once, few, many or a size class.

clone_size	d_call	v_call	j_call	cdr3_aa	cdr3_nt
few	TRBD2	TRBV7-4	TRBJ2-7	CASSQGLAGDEQYF	TGTGCCAGCAGCCAGGGACTAGCGGGGGACGAGCAGTACTTC
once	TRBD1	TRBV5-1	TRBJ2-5	CASSLHVHGYRGYETQYF	TGCGCCAGCAGCTTGCATGTGCATGGGTACAGGGGATACGAGACCCAGTACTTC
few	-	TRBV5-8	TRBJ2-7	CASSLYGTYEQYF	TGTGCCAGCAGCTTGTACGGCACCTACGAGCAGTACTTC
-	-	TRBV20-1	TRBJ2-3	CSARDLRTLYTDTQYF	TGCAGTGCTAGAGATCTGCGGACCCTCTACACAGATACGCAGTATTTT
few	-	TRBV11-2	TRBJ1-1	CASIRSGGMNTEAFF	TGTGCCAGCATCCGAAGTGGGGGTATGAACACTGAAGCTTTCTTT
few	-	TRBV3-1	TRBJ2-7	CASSQTSSEQYF	TGTGCCAGCAGCCAGACCTCCAGCGAGCAGTACTTC
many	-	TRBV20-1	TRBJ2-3	CSAISTDTQYF	TGCAGTGCTATAAGCACAGATACGCAGTATTTT
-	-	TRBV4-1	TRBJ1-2	CASSQDLSFDYGYTF	TGCGCCAGCAGCCAAGATCTGAGTTTCGACTATGGCTACACCTTC
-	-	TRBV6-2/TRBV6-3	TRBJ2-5	CASSYRSWTETQYF	TGTGCCAGCAGTTACAGGTCTTGGACGGAGACCCAGTACTTC
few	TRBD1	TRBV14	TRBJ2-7	CASGTGGNRQYF	TGTGCCAGCGGGACAGGGGGGAACAGGCAGTACTTC
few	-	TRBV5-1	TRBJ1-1	CASSWTPENTEAFF	TGCGCCAGCAGCTGGACCCCCGAGAACACTGAAGCTTTCTTT
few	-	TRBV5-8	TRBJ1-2	CASSLEAICTF	TGTGCCAGCAGCTTAGAAGCTATCTGCACCTTC
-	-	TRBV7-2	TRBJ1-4	CASSLVWGGLNEKLFF	TGTGCCAGCAGCTTAGTATGGGGGGGGTTGAATGAAAAACTGTTTTTT
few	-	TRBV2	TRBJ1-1	CASNGGTEAFF	TGTGCCAGCAATGGTGGGACTGAAGCTTTCTTT
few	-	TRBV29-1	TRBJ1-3	CSVGASGNTIYF	TGCAGCGTCGGCGCGTCCGGAAACACCATATATTTT
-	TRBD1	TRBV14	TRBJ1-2	CASSQDRGQGLHYGYTF	TGTGCCAGCAGCCAAGATCGGGGACAGGGACTTCACTATGGCTACACCTTC
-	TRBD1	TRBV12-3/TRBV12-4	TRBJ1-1	CASSYRGSNPNTEAFF	TGTGCCAGCAGTTACAGGGGGAGTAACCCGAACACTGAAGCTTTCTTT
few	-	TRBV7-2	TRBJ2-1	CASSRKSSYNEQFF	TGTGCCAGCAGTCGTAAAAGCTCCTACAATGAGCAGTTCTTC
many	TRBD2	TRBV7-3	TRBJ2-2	CASSLGGGGTGELFF	TGTGCCAGCAGCTTAGGTGGCGGGGGCACCGGGGAGCTGTTTTTT
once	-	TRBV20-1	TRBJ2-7	CSATDYEQYF	TGCAGTGCTACCGACTACGAGCAGTACTTC
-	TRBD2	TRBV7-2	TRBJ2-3	CASSLYPFLSGRGDTQYF	TGTGCCAGCAGCCTCTACCCGTTTCTTTCTGGGCGGGGGGATACGCAGTATTTT
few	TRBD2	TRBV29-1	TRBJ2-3	CSVEGGTSGSLQYF	TGCAGCGTTGAAGGAGGGACTAGCGGGAGTTTGCAGTATTTT
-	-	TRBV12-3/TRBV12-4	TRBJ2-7	CASSWSEGAYEQYF	TGTGCCAGCAGTTGGTCGGAGGGGGCCTACGAGCAGTACTTC
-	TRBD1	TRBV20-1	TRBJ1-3	CSASYDRGQNTIYF	TGCAGTGCTAGTTACGACAGGGGGCAAAACACCATATATTTT
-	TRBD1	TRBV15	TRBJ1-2	CATSRASPDRAHGYTF	TGTGCCACCAGCAGAGCCTCCCCTGACAGGGCTCATGGCTACACCTTC
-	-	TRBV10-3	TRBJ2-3	CASNRDTGDTQYF	TGTGCCTCGAACCGGGACACCGGAGATACGCAGTATTTT
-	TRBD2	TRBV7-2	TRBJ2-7	CASSFVAGGTSYEQYF	TGTGCCAGCAGCTTTGTAGCGGGGGGTACCTCCTACGAGCAGTACTTC
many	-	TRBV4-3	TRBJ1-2	CASSQDANYGYTF	TGCGCCAGCAGCCAAGACGCCAACTATGGCTACACCTTC
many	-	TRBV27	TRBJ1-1	CASTLGSEAFF	TGTGCCAGCACCCTCGGTTCTGAAGCTTTCTTT
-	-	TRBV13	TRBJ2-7	CASSPSRSPRQYF	TGTGCCAGCAGCCCTTCACGGTCTCCTAGGCAGTACTTC
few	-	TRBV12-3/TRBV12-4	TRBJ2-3	CASRPQGYGTDTQYF	TGTGCCAGCAGGCCCCAGGGGTATGGCACAGATACGCAGTATTTT